Only a few counts were recorded for the clone carrying this TCR beta chain. The record originates from a study of CD4 T cell repertoires in COVID-19. Profiling relied on immunoSEQ multiplex PCR, and the TCRdb table lists in-frame clones only, not all of them. Seen here are fewer than 100,000 clones, approximately 83% observed once, and the top ten hold around 0.6%. Sample: CD4+ T cells from peripheral blood, taken after recovery from COVID-19. The TCR sequence derives from a human donor who had COVID-19.

This CDR3 reads CASSVAQTNTEAFF. DNA of the CDR3: TGTGCCAGCAGCGTAGCTCAAACGAACACTGAAGCTTTCTTT. The V call is TRBV9, the J call TRBJ1-1; D remains unclear. The CDR3 covers 14 residues. V lost 0 bases, J lost 1 base, and 7 bases lay in between. In germline, CDR1 is SGDLS, CDR2 YYNGEE. The variable domain in full, with the rest retrieved from reference TRBV9 and TRBJ1-1, is DSGVTQTPKHLITATGQRVTLRCSPRSGDLSVYWYQQSLDQGLQFLIQYYNGEERAKGNILERFSAQQFPDLHSELNLSSLELGDSALYFCASSVAQTNTEAFFGQGTRLTVV.